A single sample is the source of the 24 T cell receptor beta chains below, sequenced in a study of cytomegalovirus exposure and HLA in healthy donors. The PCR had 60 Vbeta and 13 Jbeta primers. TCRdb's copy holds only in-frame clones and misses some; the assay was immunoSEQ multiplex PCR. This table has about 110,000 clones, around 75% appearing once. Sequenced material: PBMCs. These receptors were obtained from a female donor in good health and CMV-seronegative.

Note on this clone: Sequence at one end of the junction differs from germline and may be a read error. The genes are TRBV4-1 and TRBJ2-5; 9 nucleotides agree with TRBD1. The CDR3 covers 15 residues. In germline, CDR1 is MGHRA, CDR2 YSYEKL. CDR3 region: CASSRGDRDTEIQYF. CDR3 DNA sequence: TGCGCCAGCAGCCGGGGGGACAGGGACACAGAGATCCAGTACTTC.

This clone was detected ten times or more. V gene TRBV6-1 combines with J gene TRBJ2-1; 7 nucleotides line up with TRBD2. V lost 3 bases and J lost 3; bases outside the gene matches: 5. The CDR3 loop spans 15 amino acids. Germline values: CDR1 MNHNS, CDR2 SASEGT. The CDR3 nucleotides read TGTGCCAGCAGTGACTTAGCGGGCCTCTACAATGAGCAGTTCTTC. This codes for CASSDLAGLYNEQFF.

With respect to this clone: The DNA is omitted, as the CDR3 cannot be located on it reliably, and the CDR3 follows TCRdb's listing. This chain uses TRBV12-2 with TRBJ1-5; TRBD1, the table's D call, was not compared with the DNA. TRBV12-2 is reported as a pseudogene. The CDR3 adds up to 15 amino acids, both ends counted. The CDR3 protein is CASRFGTGSNQPQHF.

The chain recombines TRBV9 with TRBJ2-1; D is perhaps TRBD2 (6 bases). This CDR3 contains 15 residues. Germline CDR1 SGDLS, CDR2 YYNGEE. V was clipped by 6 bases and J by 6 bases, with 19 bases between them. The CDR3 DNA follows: TGTGCCAGCAACCAACCCGGAGGAGGGCCCAATGAGCAGTTCTTC. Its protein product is CASNQPGGGPNEQFF. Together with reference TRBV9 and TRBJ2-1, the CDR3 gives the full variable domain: DSGVTQTPKHLITATGQRVTLRCSPRSGDLSVYWYQQSLDQGLQFLIQYYNGEERAKGNILERFSAQQFPDLHSELNLSSLELGDSALYFCASNQPGGGPNEQFFGPGTRLTVL.

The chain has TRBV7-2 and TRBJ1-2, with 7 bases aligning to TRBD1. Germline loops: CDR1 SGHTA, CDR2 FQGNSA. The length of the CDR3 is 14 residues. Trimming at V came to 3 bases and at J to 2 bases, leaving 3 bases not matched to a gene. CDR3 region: CASSFGTANYGYTF. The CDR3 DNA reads TGTGCCAGCAGCTTTGGGACAGCAAACTATGGCTACACCTTC. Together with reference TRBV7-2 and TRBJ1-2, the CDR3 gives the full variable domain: GAGVSQSPSNKVTEKGKDVELRCDPISGHTALYWYRQSLGQGLEFLIYFQGNSAPDKSGLPSDRFSAERTGGSVSTLTIQRTQQEDSAVYLCASSFGTANYGYTFGSGTRLTVV.

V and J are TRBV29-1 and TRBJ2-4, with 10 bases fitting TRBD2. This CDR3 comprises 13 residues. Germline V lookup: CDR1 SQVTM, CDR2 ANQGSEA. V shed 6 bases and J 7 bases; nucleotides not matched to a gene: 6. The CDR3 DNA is TGCAGCGTCTTAGCGGGAGGTAGGAACATTCAGTACTTC. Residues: CSVLAGGRNIQYF.

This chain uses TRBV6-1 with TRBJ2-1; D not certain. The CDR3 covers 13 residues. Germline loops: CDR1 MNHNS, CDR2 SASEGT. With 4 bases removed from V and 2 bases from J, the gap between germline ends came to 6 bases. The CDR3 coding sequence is TGTGCCAGCAGTGGATACACCTACAATGAGCAGTTCTTC. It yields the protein CASSGYTYNEQFF.

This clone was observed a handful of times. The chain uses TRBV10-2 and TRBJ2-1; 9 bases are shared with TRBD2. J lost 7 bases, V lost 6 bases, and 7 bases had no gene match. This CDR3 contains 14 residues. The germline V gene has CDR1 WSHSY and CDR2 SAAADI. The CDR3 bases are TGCGCCAGCAGGGCTAGCGGGAACGGAAATGAGCAGTTCTTC. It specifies CASRASGNGNEQFF.

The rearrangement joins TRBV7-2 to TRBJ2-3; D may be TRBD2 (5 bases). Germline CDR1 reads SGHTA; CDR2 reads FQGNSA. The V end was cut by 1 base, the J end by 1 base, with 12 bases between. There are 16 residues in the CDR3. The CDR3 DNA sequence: TGTGCCAGCAGCTTAGATTTAGGGAGTGGCACAGATACGCAGTATTTT. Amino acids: CASSLDLGSGTDTQYF. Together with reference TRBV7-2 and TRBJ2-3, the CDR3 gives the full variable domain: GAGVSQSPSNKVTEKGKDVELRCDPISGHTALYWYRQSLGQGLEFLIYFQGNSAPDKSGLPSDRFSAERTGGSVSTLTIQRTQQEDSAVYLCASSLDLGSGTDTQYFGPGTRLTVL.

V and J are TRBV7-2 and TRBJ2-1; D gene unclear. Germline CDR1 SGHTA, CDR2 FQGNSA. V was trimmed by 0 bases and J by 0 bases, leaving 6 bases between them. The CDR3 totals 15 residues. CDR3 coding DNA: TGTGCCAGCAGCTTAGCGGGCAGCTCCTACAATGAGCAGTTCTTC. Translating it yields CASSLAGSSYNEQFF.

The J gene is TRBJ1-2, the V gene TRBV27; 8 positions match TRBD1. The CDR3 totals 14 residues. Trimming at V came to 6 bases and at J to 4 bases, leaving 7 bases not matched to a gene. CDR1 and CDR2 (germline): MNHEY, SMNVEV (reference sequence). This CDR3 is CASRPDRGGYGYTF. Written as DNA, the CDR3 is TGTGCCAGCAGACCCGACAGGGGAGGCTATGGCTACACCTTC.

The DNA of the CDR3 is TGTGCCACCAGCAGAGCTCCCGCTGGACCGGGACTAGCGAGCGAGCAGTACTTC. Translation gives CATSRAPAGPGLASEQYF. The chain has TRBV15 and TRBJ2-7; 10 positions agree with TRBD2. Looked up from germline, CDR1 is LNHNV and CDR2 is YYDKDF (reference sequence). This CDR3 comprises 18 residues. Trimming cost V 1 base and J 6 bases; bases outside gene matches: 15.

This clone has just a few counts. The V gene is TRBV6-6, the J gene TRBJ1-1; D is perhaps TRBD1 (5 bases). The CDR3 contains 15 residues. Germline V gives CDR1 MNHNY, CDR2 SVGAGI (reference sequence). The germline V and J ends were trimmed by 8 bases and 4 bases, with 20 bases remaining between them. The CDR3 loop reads CASLHRPTDITEAFF. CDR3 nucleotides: TGTGCCAGCCTTCATCGTCCGACGGACATCACTGAAGCTTTCTTT.

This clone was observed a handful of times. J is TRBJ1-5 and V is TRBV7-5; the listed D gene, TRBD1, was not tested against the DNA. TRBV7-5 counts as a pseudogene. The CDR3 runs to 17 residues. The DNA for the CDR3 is TGTGCCAGAAGCTTCCAACTGGACAGGGCAGAGAATCAGCCCCAGCATTTT. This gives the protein CARSFQLDRAENQPQHF.

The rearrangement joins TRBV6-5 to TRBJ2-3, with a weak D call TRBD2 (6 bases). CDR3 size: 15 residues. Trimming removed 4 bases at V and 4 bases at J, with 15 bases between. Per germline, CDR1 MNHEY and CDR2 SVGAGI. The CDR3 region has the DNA TGTGCCAGCAGTTCCCATGGGGGGTCCGCAGATACGCAGTATTTT. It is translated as CASSSHGGSADTQYF.

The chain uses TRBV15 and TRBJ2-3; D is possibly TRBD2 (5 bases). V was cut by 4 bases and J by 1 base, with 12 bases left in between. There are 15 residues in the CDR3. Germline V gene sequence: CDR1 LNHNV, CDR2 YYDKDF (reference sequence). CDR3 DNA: TGTGCCACCAGCACTTCGGGAACGGGCACAGATACGCAGTATTTT. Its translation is CATSTSGTGTDTQYF.

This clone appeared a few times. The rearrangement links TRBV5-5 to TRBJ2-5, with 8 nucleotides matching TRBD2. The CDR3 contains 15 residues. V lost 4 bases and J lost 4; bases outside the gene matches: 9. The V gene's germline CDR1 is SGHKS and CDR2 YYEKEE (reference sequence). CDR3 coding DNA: TGTGCCAGCAGCGTAACCGGGAGCGGGGGAGAGACCCAGTACTTC. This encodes CASSVTGSGGETQYF. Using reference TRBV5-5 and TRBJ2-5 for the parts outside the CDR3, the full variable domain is DAGVTQSPTHLIKTRGQQVTLRCSPISGHKSVSWYQQVLGQGPQFIFQYYEKEERGRGNFPDRFSARQFPNYSSELNVNALLLGDSALYLCASSVTGSGGETQYFGPGTRLLVL.

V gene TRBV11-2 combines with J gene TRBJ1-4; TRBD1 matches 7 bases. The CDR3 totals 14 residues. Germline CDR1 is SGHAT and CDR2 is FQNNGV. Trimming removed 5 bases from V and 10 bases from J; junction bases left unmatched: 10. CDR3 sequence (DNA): TGTGCCAGCAGCCAGACAGGGCTATTCGGAAAACTGTTTTTT. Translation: CASSQTGLFGKLFF.

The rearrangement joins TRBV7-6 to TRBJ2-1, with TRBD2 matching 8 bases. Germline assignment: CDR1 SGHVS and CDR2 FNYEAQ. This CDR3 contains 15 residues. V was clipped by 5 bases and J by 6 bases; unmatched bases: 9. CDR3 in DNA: TGTGCCAGCAGCGACCAGACTAGCGAGGGCAATGAGCAGTTCTTC. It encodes CASSDQTSEGNEQFF.

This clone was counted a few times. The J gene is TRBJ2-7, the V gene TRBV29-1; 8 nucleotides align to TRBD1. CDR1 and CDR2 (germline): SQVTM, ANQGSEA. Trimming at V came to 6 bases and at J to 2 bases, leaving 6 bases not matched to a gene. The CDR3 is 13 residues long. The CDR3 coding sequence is TGCAGCGTGACCCACAGGGGGACCTACGAGCAGTACTTC. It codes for CSVTHRGTYEQYF.

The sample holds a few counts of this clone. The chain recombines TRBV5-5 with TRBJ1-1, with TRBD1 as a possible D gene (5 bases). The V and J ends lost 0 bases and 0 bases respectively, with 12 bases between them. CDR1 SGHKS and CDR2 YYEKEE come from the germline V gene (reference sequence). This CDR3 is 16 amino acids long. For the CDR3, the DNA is TGTGCCAGCAGCTTGGGGGGGAGGGGCATGAACACTGAAGCTTTCTTT. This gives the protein CASSLGGRGMNTEAFF.

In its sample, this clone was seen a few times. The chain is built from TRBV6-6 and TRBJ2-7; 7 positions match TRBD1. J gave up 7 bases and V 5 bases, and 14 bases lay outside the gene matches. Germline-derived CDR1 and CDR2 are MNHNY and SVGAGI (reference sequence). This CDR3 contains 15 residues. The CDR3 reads CASSTGTVGPGEQYF. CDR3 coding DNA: TGTGCCAGCAGTACCGGGACAGTGGGACCGGGAGAGCAGTACTTC.

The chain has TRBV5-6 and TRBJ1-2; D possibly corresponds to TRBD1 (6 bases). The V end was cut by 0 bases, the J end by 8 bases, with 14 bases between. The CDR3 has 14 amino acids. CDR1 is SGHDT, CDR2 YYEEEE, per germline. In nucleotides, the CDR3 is TGTGCCAGCAGCTTGGCCCAGGGACACCGGGGCTACACCTTC. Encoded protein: CASSLAQGHRGYTF.

CDR3 sequence reads: CASTTLEPGNTIYF. CDR3 nucleotide sequence: TGTGCCAGCACTACCCTGGAGCCTGGAAACACCATATATTTT. The chain recombines TRBV25-1 with TRBJ1-3; D ambiguous. The CDR3 runs to 14 residues. The germline V gene has CDR1 MGHDK and CDR2 SYGVNS. With 7 bases removed from V and 2 bases from J, the gap between germline ends came to 12 bases.